The 8 T cell receptor beta chains reported below all come from one sample, sequenced in a study of cytomegalovirus exposure and HLA in healthy donors. Sequenced by immunoSEQ multiplex PCR; TCRdb stores in-frame clones only, minus some. The table lists roughly 120,000 clones, approximately 90% of them singletons. Sequencing input: PBMCs. Receptor source: a man younger than 35 in good health and CMV-seronegative.

This sequence joins TRBV27 and TRBJ1-1; possible D gene TRBD1, 6 bases. With 5 bases removed from V and 0 bases from J, the gap between germline ends came to 19 bases. In germline, CDR1 is MNHEY, CDR2 SMNVEV (reference sequence). The length of the CDR3 is 17 residues. The CDR3 loop reads CASSPGEGIYVNTEAFF. CDR3 DNA sequence: TGTGCCAGCAGTCCAGGGGAAGGAATTTATGTGAACACTGAAGCTTTCTTT.

The gene calls are TRBV18 and TRBJ2-7, with a weak D call TRBD1 (6 bases). The germline gives CDR1 KGHSH, CDR2 LQKENI. This CDR3 is 14 amino acids long. V was clipped by 3 bases and J by 3 bases, with 12 bases between them. The CDR3 region has the DNA TGTGCCAGCTCACCCGGGACACTTTACTACGAGCAGTACTTC. Its translation is CASSPGTLYYEQYF.

Notes on this clone: An end of the junction does not agree with germline; a read error may underlie this. J is TRBJ2-7 and V is TRBV5-1; 8 positions agree with TRBD1. Per germline, CDR1 SGHRS and CDR2 YFSETQ. There are 12 residues in the CDR3. CDR3 nucleotide sequence: TGCGCCAGCAGCTTGGACTGGTCGGACAGGGAGTTC. This encodes CASSLDWSDREF.

The rearrangement uses TRBV9 and TRBJ2-5, with D hard to call. V lost 0 bases, J lost 4 bases, and 7 bases lay in between. The germline V gene has CDR1 SGDLS and CDR2 YYNGEE. The CDR3 covers 13 residues. The CDR3 is CASSVGRGETQYF. The CDR3 nucleotides are TGTGCCAGCAGCGTAGGGAGAGGAGAGACCCAGTACTTC. Together with reference TRBV9 and TRBJ2-5, the CDR3 gives the full variable domain: DSGVTQTPKHLITATGQRVTLRCSPRSGDLSVYWYQQSLDQGLQFLIQYYNGEERAKGNILERFSAQQFPDLHSELNLSSLELGDSALYFCASSVGRGETQYFGPGTRLLVL.

This chain uses TRBV27 with TRBJ2-7, with 7 nucleotides matching TRBD1. CDR1 is MNHEY, CDR2 SMNVEV, per germline (reference sequence). J was trimmed by 3 bases and V by 3 bases; bases with no gene match: 2. CDR3 length: 13 amino acids. For the CDR3, the DNA is TGTGCCAGCAGTTTCTCAGGGGGCTACGAGCAGTACTTC. The encoded protein is CASSFSGGYEQYF.

The chain couples TRBV11-2 to TRBJ2-2; 8 nucleotides align to TRBD2. Germline CDR1 and CDR2: SGHAT and FQNNGV. V dropped 7 bases and J dropped 7; count of bases not matched to a gene: 11. CDR3 length equals 15 residues. The CDR3 here is CASKKGLAGGGELFF. CDR3 nucleotide sequence: TGTGCCAGCAAGAAAGGTTTGGCGGGAGGCGGGGAGCTGTTTTTT.

This chain links TRBV18 with TRBJ2-7, with D perhaps matching TRBD1 (5 bases). V was clipped by 6 bases and J by 0 bases, with 12 bases between them. The CDR3 totals 14 residues. Germline V gene sequence: CDR1 KGHSH, CDR2 LQKENI. The CDR3 is CASSDMGSSYEQYF. The CDR3, as DNA: TGTGCCAGCTCGGACATGGGCAGCTCCTACGAGCAGTACTTC.

This clone appeared a single time. This chain links TRBV7-6 with TRBJ2-7; 9 bases are shared with TRBD1. Germline CDR1 is SGHVS and CDR2 is FNYEAQ. The CDR3 is 14 residues long. V lost 5 bases to trimming and J lost 4 bases; unmatched junction nucleotides: 6. Written as DNA, the CDR3 is TGTGCCAGCAGCCTACAGGGGGCATTGTACGAGCAGTACTTC. It is translated as CASSLQGALYEQYF.